This T cell receptor beta chain stems from a study of CD8+CD57+ T cells in acquired aplastic anemia. On the study more broadly: CD4+ and CD8+ cells, once sorted, gave DNA averaging roughly 3.2 ug.

Study outcomes and limitations: The CD8+ Simpson's diversity of patients and controls was not significantly different.

This clonotype occurred many times. Its antigen is undetermined. Sequencing was done on patients that had shown CD8+CD57+ cell expansion by flow cytometry. Every patient presented with severe acquired aplastic anemia. By the time of blood sampling, patients had still received no therapy. Template material for TCR beta VDJ and CDR3 profiling consisted of genomic DNA. TCRdb redid the calling of the reads with MiXCR, one entry per CDR3 protein. The sample contains some 160,000 distinct CDR3 sequences, around 48% of which appear only once. Material: sorted CD4+, CD8+, or CD8+CD57+ T cells (not recorded which) from PBMCs. This receptor was taken from a human donor with aplastic anemia.

The CDR3 region is CASSWDLTAIPTNYGYTF. For the CDR3, the DNA is TGTGCCAGCAGCTGGGACCTGACAGCCATCCCCACTAACTATGGCTACACCTTC. The chain uses TRBV7-9 and TRBJ1-2, with D possibly matching TRBD1 (5 bases). The length of the CDR3 is 18 residues. Germline V gene data show CDR1 as SEHNR and CDR2 as FQNEAQ (reference sequence). Trimming cost V 4 bases and J 0 bases, with 21 bases left between them. The variable domain in full, completed from reference TRBV7-9 and TRBJ1-2, reads DTGVSQNPRHKITKRGQNVTFRCDPISEHNRLYWYRQTLGQGPEFLTYFQNEAQLEKSRLLSDRFSAERPKGSFSTLEIQRTEQGDSAMYLCASSWDLTAIPTNYGYTFGSGTRLTVV.